This paragraph covers one TCR beta chain sequence. This clonotype was seen more than once but under ten times. There is no known antigen for this receptor. Base quality data are lacking; no much larger clone is found one base away. The sample is drawn from a study of T cell repertoires in cytomegalovirus infection (dated by TCRdb to the late 2010s). Study-wide context: Because public TCR beta signatures pointed to carriage of CMV infection together with the matching HLA type, the HLA type of each donor mattered for the analysis.

The trim is 2 bases for V and 6 bases for J, with a gap of 10 bases between the germline ends. From its cysteine to its phenylalanine, the CDR3 spans 13 amino acids. The retained sequence is limited to the CDR3, 39 bases, with the frame set at the first base. The sequencing machine was an Illumina HiSeq 1500. TCRdb reanalyzed the raw reads on its own, using fastp at Q25 for trimming and MiXCR for clone calling, and kept in-frame beta chains. Every CDR3 protein is listed once, alongside the most common genes and DNA of its rows. This sample is represented by 300,000 to 450,000 distinct CDR3 sequences; 15% to 20% of them were singletons. Approximately 10% of the sample is taken by the ten largest. Overall study outcomes, separate from this receptor: In both this cohort and an independent 352-donor cohort, the cumulative frequency of public TCR beta family members distinguished carriers of CMV infection plus the relevant HLA type. The ex vivo response was dominated by HLA-C-restricted CMV-specific TCR beta clonotypes, and the single most frequent clonotype in two of eight donors was supplied by these HLA-C-restricted clonotypes.

This TCR was sampled from a human donor in good health (CMV status not recorded). Some clones in this sample may be carry-over from other donors' samples. Sequenced: PBMCs. Recombination linked TRBV12-3 or TRBV12-4 to TRBJ1-1; the best D guess is TRBD1, with 6 bases matching. The CDR3 corresponds to CASSLNRDAEAFF. The sequenced DNA: TGTGCCAGCAGTTTAAACAGGGACGCTGAAGCTTTCTTT.